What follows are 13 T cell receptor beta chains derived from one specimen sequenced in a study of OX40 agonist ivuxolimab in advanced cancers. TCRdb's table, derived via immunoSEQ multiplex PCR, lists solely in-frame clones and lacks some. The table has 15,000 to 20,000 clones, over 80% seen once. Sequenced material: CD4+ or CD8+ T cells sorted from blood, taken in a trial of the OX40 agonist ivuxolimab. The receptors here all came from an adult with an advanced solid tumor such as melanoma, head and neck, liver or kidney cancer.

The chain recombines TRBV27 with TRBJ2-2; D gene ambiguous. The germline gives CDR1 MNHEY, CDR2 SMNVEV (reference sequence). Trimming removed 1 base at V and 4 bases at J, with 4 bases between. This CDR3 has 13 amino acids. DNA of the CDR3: TGTGCCAGCAGTTTATATCCCACCGGGGAGCTGTTTTTT. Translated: CASSLYPTGELFF.

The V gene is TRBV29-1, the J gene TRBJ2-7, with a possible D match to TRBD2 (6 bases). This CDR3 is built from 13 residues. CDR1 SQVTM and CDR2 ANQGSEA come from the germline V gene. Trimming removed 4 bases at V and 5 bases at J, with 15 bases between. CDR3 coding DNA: TGCAGCGTTGTTCGGGAGAGGTTCGACGAGCAGTACTTC. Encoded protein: CSVVRERFDEQYF.

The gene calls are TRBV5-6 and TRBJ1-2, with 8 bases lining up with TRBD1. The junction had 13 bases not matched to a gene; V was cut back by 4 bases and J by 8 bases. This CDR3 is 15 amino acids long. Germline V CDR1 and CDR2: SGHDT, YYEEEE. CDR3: CASSPDRVSSRGYTF. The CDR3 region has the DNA TGTGCCAGCAGCCCGGACAGGGTTTCAAGTAGGGGCTACACCTTC.

The CDR3 DNA follows: TGTGCCAGCAGCGCCGGAACTAACTATGGCTACACCTTC. It codes for CASSAGTNYGYTF. The chain uses TRBV9 and TRBJ1-2, with D unclear. Trimming took 3 bases from V and 0 from J, leaving 6 bases between them. CDR1 is SGDLS and CDR2 is YYNGEE in the germline V gene. The CDR3 runs to 13 residues.

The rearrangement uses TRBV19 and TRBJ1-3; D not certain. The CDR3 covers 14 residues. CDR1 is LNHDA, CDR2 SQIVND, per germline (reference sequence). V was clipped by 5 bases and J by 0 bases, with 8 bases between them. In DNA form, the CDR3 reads TGTGCCAGTAGTCCCGGGGTCTCTGGAAACACCATATATTTT. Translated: CASSPGVSGNTIYF.

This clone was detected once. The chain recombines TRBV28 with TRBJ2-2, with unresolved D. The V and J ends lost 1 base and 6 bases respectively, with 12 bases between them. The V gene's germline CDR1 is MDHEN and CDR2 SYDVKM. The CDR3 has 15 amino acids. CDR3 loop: CASSLSLSGAGELFF. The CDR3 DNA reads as TGTGCCAGCAGTTTATCTCTCAGTGGGGCCGGGGAGCTGTTTTTT.

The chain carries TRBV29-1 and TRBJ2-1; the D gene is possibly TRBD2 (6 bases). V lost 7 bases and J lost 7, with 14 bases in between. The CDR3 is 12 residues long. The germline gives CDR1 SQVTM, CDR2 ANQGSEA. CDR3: CSARLAGNEQFF. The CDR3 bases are TGCAGCGCCAGACTGGCGGGGAATGAGCAGTTCTTC.

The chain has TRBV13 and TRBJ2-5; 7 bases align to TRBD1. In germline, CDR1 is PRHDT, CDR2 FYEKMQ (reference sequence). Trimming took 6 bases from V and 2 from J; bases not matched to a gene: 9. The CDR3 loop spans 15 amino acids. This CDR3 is CASSLPRTGQETQYF. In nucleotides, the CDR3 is TGTGCCAGCAGTCTTCCGAGGACAGGACAAGAGACCCAGTACTTC. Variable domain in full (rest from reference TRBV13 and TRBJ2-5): AAGVIQSPRHLIKEKRETATLKCYPIPRHDTVYWYQQGPGQDPQFLISFYEKMQSDKGSIPDRFSAQQFSDYHSELNMSSLELGDSALYFCASSLPRTGQETQYFGPGTRLLVL.

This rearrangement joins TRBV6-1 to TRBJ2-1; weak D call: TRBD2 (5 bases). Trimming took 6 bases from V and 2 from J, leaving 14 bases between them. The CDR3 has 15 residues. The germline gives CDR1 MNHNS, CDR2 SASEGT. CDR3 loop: CASSRERNPYNEQFF. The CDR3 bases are TGTGCCAGCAGCAGAGAGCGGAACCCCTACAATGAGCAGTTCTTC.

CDR3 coding DNA: TGCGCCAGCAGCCAACCGACAGGGGGTACAGATACGCAGTATTTT. This sequence encodes CASSQPTGGTDTQYF. This sequence joins TRBV4-1 and TRBJ2-3, with 9 bases fitting TRBD1. The CDR3 spans 15 residues. V was clipped by 2 bases and J by 3 bases; unmatched bases: 3. CDR1 MGHRA and CDR2 YSYEKL come from the germline V gene.

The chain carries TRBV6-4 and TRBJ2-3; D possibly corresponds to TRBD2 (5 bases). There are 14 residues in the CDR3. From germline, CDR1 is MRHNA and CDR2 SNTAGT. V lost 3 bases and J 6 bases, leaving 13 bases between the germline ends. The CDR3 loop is CASSDNPGSDTQYF. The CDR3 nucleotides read TGTGCCAGCAGTGATAATCCGGGGTCGGATACGCAGTATTTT.

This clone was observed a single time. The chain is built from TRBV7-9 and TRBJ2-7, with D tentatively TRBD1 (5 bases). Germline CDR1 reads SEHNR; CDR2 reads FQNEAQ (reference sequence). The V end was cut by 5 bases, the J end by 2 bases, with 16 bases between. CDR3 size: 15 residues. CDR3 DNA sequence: TGTGCCAGCAGCCGGGTCCTTGACAGCACCTACGAGCAGTACTTC. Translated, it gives CASSRVLDSTYEQYF.

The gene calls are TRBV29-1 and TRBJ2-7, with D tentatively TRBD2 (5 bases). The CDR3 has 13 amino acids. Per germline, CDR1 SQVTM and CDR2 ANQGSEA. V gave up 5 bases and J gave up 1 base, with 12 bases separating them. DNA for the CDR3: TGCAGCGTTCCGAGGGATAATTCCTACGAGCAGTACTTC. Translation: CSVPRDNSYEQYF.